This TCR beta chain was identified in a study of cytomegalovirus exposure and HLA in healthy donors. Study details: The 120 validation repertoires matched the roughly 670 first-cohort repertoires in platform, a later analysis reported. Broader study findings: The study designated 150 to 200 TCR beta chains cytomegalovirus-associated. Rarity marked most TCR sequences, yet some public TCRs occurred in many donors.

Sequenced by immunoSEQ multiplex PCR; TCRdb stores in-frame clones only, minus some. Among around 150,000 clones listed, approximately 91% were seen once. Points on this clone: Antigen specificity is unknown.

An approximately 130-subject validation cohort, separate from the roughly 670-subject first cohort, supplied the donors. Looked up from germline, CDR1 is SGHNT and CDR2 is YENEEA. The V end lost 8 bases, the J end lost 3 bases, and 14 bases lay between the germline ends. The CDR3 is made up of 13 amino acids. This clonotype originated in a woman under 30 in good health and CMV-seropositive. The specimen was PBMCs. This sequence joins TRBV11-3 and TRBJ2-7; D gene unclear. CDR3 protein: CASSQAGYYEQYF. The CDR3 nucleotides are TGTGCCAGCTCCCAGGCAGGTTACTACGAGCAGTACTTC. Supplemented by reference TRBV11-3 and TRBJ2-7, the full variable domain reads EAGVVQSPRYKIIEKKQPVAFWCNPISGHNTLYWYLQNLGQGPELLIRYENEEAVDDSQLPKDRFSAERLKGVDSTLKIQPAELGDSAVYLCASSQAGYYEQYFGPGTRLTVT.